One sample yielded the 27 T cell receptor beta chains listed below, sequenced in a study of blood T cell repertoires in COVID-19. Only in-frame clones appear in the TCRdb table, and some are missing; sequencing was by immunoSEQ multiplex PCR. The sample shows 140,000 to 150,000 clones, 80% to 90% of them seen only once. Material for sequencing was peripheral blood. Source of these receptors: a man aged 55 to 70 with active or convalescent COVID-19.

The J gene is TRBJ2-3, the V gene TRBV20-1; D is uncertain. Between the trimmed V and J ends, which lost 3 bases and 4 bases, there was a span of 8 bases. The CDR3 runs 12 residues. The germline V gene has CDR1 DFQATT and CDR2 SNEGSKA (reference sequence). Here the CDR3 DNA reads TGCAGTGCTAGTGAGAGTGCAGATACGCAGTATTTT. Protein: CSASESADTQYF.

The J gene is TRBJ1-6, the V gene TRBV6-6; no firm D call. Germline CDR1 MNHNY, CDR2 SVGAGI (reference sequence). This CDR3 spans 14 amino acids. V was clipped by 6 bases and J by 5 bases, with 11 bases between them. CDR3 in DNA: TGTGCCAGCAGCTCTGATACTAATAATTCACCCCTCCACTTT. It specifies CASSSDTNNSPLHF.

The chain employs TRBV3-1 (or the pseudogene TRBV3-2) and TRBJ1-1; no definite D call. CDR1 LGHDT and CDR2 YNNKEL come from the germline V gene (reference sequence). The V end was cut by 4 bases, the J end by 8 bases, with 14 bases between. The CDR3 runs 13 residues. The CDR3 reads CASSPDPGAEAFF. CDR3 nucleotides: TGTGCCAGCAGCCCGGACCCGGGAGCCGAAGCTTTCTTT.

V usage is TRBV7-9 and J usage is TRBJ2-5; 8 bases are a match to TRBD2. CDR3 length equals 15 residues. Germline V CDR1 and CDR2: SEHNR, FQNEAQ (reference sequence). The trim removed 1 base at V and 2 bases at J, leaving 3 bases unmatched. CDR3 in DNA: TGTGCCAGCAGCTTAGTGTCTAGCGGGCAAGAGACCCAGTACTTC. It is translated as CASSLVSSGQETQYF.

This chain uses TRBV19 with TRBJ1-2, with D uncertain. The V end lost 6 bases, the J end lost 3 bases, and 8 bases lay between the germline ends. The CDR3 spans 12 residues. CDR1 and CDR2 from the germline V gene are LNHDA and SQIVND (reference sequence). The CDR3 bases are TGTGCCAGTAGCCGTCCCGACTATGGCTACACCTTC. It codes for CASSRPDYGYTF.

Regarding this clone: Other DNA sequences in the same sample also yield this CDR3. The rearrangement links TRBV18 to TRBJ1-2, with TRBD1 as a possible D gene (6 bases). Germline assignment: CDR1 KGHSH and CDR2 LQKENI. The CDR3 consists of 13 residues. Between the trimmed V and J ends, which lost 3 bases and 4 bases, there was a span of 9 bases. CDR3 sequence (DNA): TGTGCCAGCTCACCCGACAGGACCTATGGCTACACCTTC. Translated: CASSPDRTYGYTF.

This clone was counted a single time. The V call is TRBV7-8, the J call TRBJ1-1, with 8 bases that match TRBD1. J gave up 4 bases and V 1 base, and 11 bases lay outside the gene matches. CDR1 is SGHVS and CDR2 is FQNEAQ in the germline V gene. The CDR3 has 17 residues. The DNA for the CDR3 is TGTGCCAGCAGCTTAGGCCCTCCAGGGGGCTGGGGCACTGAAGCTTTCTTT. Residues: CASSLGPPGGWGTEAFF.

The V call is TRBV6-4, the J call TRBJ1-5, with D unclear. This CDR3 region has 16 residues. Germline V gene data show CDR1 as MRHNA and CDR2 as SNTAGT. Trimming took 3 bases from V and 0 from J, leaving 12 bases between them. Here the CDR3 DNA reads TGTGCCAGCAGTGAGATTGACGGGAATAGCAATCAGCCCCAGCATTTT. It specifies CASSEIDGNSNQPQHF.

The V gene is TRBV24-1, the J gene TRBJ2-3; 9 bases map to TRBD2. The V segment lost 3 bases and the J segment 2 bases; nucleotides outside the gene matches: 8. The CDR3 consists of 17 residues. CDR1 KGHDR and CDR2 SFDVKD come from the germline V gene. The CDR3 here is CATSDPLSGGATDTQYF. The CDR3 bases are TGTGCCACCAGTGATCCGCTTAGCGGGGGAGCCACAGATACGCAGTATTTT.

J is TRBJ1-1 and V is TRBV28, with D perhaps matching TRBD1 (5 bases). Germline CDR1 reads MDHEN; CDR2 reads SYDVKM. The CDR3 extends over 16 amino acids. V was trimmed by 6 bases and J by 0 bases, leaving 17 bases between them. This CDR3 is CASSPGGGWMNTEAFF. The DNA for the CDR3 is TGTGCCAGCAGCCCAGGCGGGGGATGGATGAACACTGAAGCTTTCTTT.

This chain joins TRBV10-3 and TRBJ1-2, with a weak D call TRBD1 (5 bases). Germline CDR1 reads ENHRY; CDR2 reads SYGVKD. This CDR3 region has 14 residues. Trimming took 9 bases from V and 7 from J, leaving 21 bases between them. CDR3 residues: CAISKRGEEGGYTF. The DNA of the CDR3 is TGTGCCATTTCCAAGCGGGGGGAAGAGGGTGGCTACACCTTC.

This clone was observed once. The V gene is TRBV29-1, the J gene TRBJ2-6; D perhaps matches TRBD1 (5 bases). CDR1 is SQVTM and CDR2 is ANQGSEA in the germline V gene. CDR3 length: 17 residues. V lost 4 bases to trimming and J lost 0 bases, with 16 bases between them. The CDR3 sequence: CSVVWQGIASGANVLTF. For the CDR3, the DNA is TGCAGCGTTGTTTGGCAGGGTATTGCCTCTGGGGCCAACGTCCTGACTTTC.

This clone was recorded once. The chain couples TRBV5-4 to TRBJ1-2; D uncertain. Trimming cost V 0 bases and J 1 base, with 4 bases left between them. Per the germline V gene, CDR1 is SGHNT and CDR2 is YYREEE (reference sequence). CDR3 length equals 13 residues. CDR3 nucleotides: TGTGCCAGCAGCTTGGACAGTAACTATGGCTACACCTTC. Translation gives CASSLDSNYGYTF.

The rearrangement uses TRBV3-1 (or the pseudogene TRBV3-2) and TRBJ1-5, with D maybe TRBD1 (5 bases). Trimming cost V 4 bases and J 9 bases, with 16 bases left between them. The CDR3 length is 14 residues. The V gene's germline CDR1 is LGHDT and CDR2 YNNKEL (reference sequence). In DNA, the CDR3 is TGTGCCAGCAGCCCGGGGGGGGGAGCGACGCCCCAGCATTTT. It codes for CASSPGGGATPQHF.

The chain joins TRBV27 to TRBJ1-1; tentatively, D is TRBD1 (6 bases). The CDR3 is 13 amino acids. Trimming stripped 2 bases from V and 10 bases from J, with 14 bases between. CDR1 is MNHEY and CDR2 is SMNVEV in the germline V gene (reference sequence). Written as DNA, the CDR3 is TGTGCCAGCAGTTTACATAGTGACAGGCGAGCTTTCTTT. Translation gives CASSLHSDRRAFF.

The chain joins TRBV19 to TRBJ2-1, with TRBD2 identical over 12 bases. This CDR3 spans 18 amino acids. From germline, CDR1 is LNHDA and CDR2 SQIVND (reference sequence). Germline trimming cut 5 bases from V and 5 bases from J; bases unmatched to any gene: 13. The CDR3 spells CASSPPVRLAGVNNEQFF. CDR3 bases: TGTGCCAGTAGTCCCCCGGTTCGACTAGCGGGGGTCAACAATGAGCAGTTCTTC.

CDR3 region: CASSFTGQPQHF. CDR3 nucleotide sequence: TGCGCCAGCAGCTTTACAGGCCAGCCCCAGCATTTT. The V gene is TRBV5-1, the J gene TRBJ1-5, with D maybe TRBD1 (5 bases). Trimming took 2 bases from V and 7 from J, leaving 7 bases between them. The CDR3 has 12 amino acids. Germline loops: CDR1 SGHRS, CDR2 YFSETQ.

The gene calls are TRBV20-1 and TRBJ2-6; perhaps TRBD2 as D (5 bases). The CDR3 has 17 residues. V was pared by 3 bases and J by 0 bases, with 15 bases between. The germline CDR1 and CDR2 sequences are DFQATT and SNEGSKA (reference sequence). CDR3 bases: TGCAGTGCTAGTGAGGTAGGAGGCTCCTCTGGGGCCAACGTCCTGACTTTC. Translating gives CSASEVGGSSGANVLTF.

The rearrangement links TRBV19 to TRBJ2-1, with 10 bases fitting TRBD2. This CDR3 region has 14 residues. V shed 7 bases, J shed 10 bases, and the junction held 10 bases outside the gene matches. Germline V gives CDR1 LNHDA, CDR2 SQIVND (reference sequence). The CDR3 DNA follows: TGTGCCAGTAAAGGACTAGCGGCCTCAGGGGAGCAGTTCTTC. Residues: CASKGLAASGEQFF.

CDR3 region: CASSLIVQPPYNPRQAQETQYF. DNA for the CDR3: TGTGCCAGCAGCTTAATCGTTCAACCCCCCTATAACCCGCGACAGGCACAAGAGACCCAGTACTTC. This chain connects TRBV7-3 to TRBJ2-5; a possible D gene is TRBD1 (6 bases). V lost 1 base and J 2 bases, leaving 32 bases between the germline ends. Germline CDR1 and CDR2: SGHTA and FQGTGA. The CDR3 covers 22 residues.

This clone occurred a few times. The chain is built from TRBV28 and TRBJ2-7; maybe TRBD1 (6 bases). CDR3 length: 14 amino acids. Germline CDR1 and CDR2: MDHEN and SYDVKM. The V and J ends lost 4 bases and 1 base respectively, with 11 bases between them. CDR3 in DNA: TGTGCCAGCAGTTACCAGGGGTTATCCTACGAGCAGTACTTC. It codes for CASSYQGLSYEQYF.

The sample holds one count of this clone. The J gene is TRBJ1-2, the V gene TRBV19; D not resolved. CDR3 length equals 12 residues. Trimming removed 7 bases at V and 2 bases at J, with 8 bases between. The V gene's germline CDR1 is LNHDA and CDR2 SQIVND (reference sequence). The DNA of the CDR3 is TGTGCCAGTAAAGGCGGAAACTATGGCTACACCTTC. Encoded protein: CASKGGNYGYTF.

The chain combines TRBV27 with TRBJ2-3; 9 nucleotides match TRBD2. J was trimmed by 5 bases and V by 6 bases; bases with no gene match: 9. Germline loops: CDR1 MNHEY, CDR2 SMNVEV (reference sequence). The CDR3 covers 15 residues. The CDR3 region is CASSYRGRAEDTQYF. The CDR3 DNA reads TGTGCCAGCAGCTATCGCGGGAGGGCAGAAGATACGCAGTATTTT.

The V and J genes are TRBV24-1 and TRBJ2-6; D is possibly TRBD2 (5 bases). V lost 3 bases to trimming and J lost 0 bases, with 11 bases between them. The germline CDR1 and CDR2 sequences are KGHDR and SFDVKD. The CDR3 contains 17 residues. CDR3 nucleotides: TGTGCCACCAGTGATAATGCAGAGGGCTCTGGGGCCAACGTCCTGACTTTC. Encoded protein: CATSDNAEGSGANVLTF.

This rearrangement joins TRBV2 to TRBJ2-2, with 11 bases that match TRBD1. The germline gives CDR1 SNHLY, CDR2 FYNNEI. The CDR3 sequence is 15 residues long. The J segment lost 2 bases and the V segment lost 8 bases, leaving 4 bases of the junction unmatched. The CDR3 DNA is TGTGCCAGCCGGGGACAGGGGGGAAACACCGGGGAGCTGTTTTTT. It encodes CASRGQGGNTGELFF. Complete variable domain (other parts from reference TRBV2 and TRBJ2-2): EPEVTQTPSHQVTQMGQEVILRCVPISNHLYFYWYRQILGQKVEFLVSFYNNEISEKSEIFDDQFSVERPDGSNFTLKIRSTKLEDSAMYFCASRGQGGNTGELFFGEGSRLTVL.

V usage is TRBV3-1 (or the pseudogene TRBV3-2) and J usage is TRBJ2-1; TRBD2 matches 13 bases. The CDR3 is 17 residues long. Germline-derived CDR1 and CDR2 are LGHDT and YNNKEL (reference sequence). V shed 1 base, J shed 1 base, and the junction held 1 base outside the gene matches. The CDR3 DNA follows: TGTGCCAGCAGCCAAGGGACTAGCGGGAGATCCTACAATGAGCAGTTCTTC. It is translated as CASSQGTSGRSYNEQFF.

V gene TRBV19 combines with J gene TRBJ2-1, with 8 bases that match TRBD1. V lost 8 bases and J lost 6; bases outside the gene matches: 21. Germline-derived CDR1 and CDR2 are LNHDA and SQIVND (reference sequence). The CDR3 loop spans 18 amino acids. DNA for the CDR3: TGTGCCAGTGGGAAACTCCGGGACAGGCCCTCAAGAGGCAATGAGCAGTTCTTC. Encoded protein: CASGKLRDRPSRGNEQFF. Looking up the rest from reference TRBV19 and TRBJ2-1 gives the full variable domain: DGGITQSPKYLFRKEGQNVTLSCEQNLNHDAMYWYRQDPGQGLRLIYYSQIVNDFQKGDIAEGYSVSREKKESFPLTVTSAQKNPTAFYLCASGKLRDRPSRGNEQFFGPGTRLTVL.